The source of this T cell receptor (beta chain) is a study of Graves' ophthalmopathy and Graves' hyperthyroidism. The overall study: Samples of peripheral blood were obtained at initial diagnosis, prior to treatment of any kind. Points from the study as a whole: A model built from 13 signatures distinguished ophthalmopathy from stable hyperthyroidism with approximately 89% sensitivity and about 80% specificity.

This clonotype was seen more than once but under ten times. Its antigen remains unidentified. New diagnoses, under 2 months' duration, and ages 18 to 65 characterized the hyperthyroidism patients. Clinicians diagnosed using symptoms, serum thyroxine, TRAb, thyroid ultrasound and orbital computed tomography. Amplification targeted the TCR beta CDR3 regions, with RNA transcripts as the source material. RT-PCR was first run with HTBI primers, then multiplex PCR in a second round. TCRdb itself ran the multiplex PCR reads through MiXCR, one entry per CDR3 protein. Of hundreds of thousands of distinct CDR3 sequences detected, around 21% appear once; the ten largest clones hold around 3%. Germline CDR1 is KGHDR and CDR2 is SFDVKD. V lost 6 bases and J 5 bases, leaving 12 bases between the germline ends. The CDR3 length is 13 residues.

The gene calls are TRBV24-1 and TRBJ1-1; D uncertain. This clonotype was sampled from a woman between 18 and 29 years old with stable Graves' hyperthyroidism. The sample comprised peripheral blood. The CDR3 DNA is TGTGCCACCAGTTTGGCGACTTCGACTGAAGCTTTCTTT. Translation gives CATSLATSTEAFF.